This TCR beta chain was sequenced in a study of Graves' ophthalmopathy and Graves' hyperthyroidism (dated by TCRdb to 2016 to 2019). Study-level background: Peripheral blood samples were taken at the time of initial diagnosis, before any treatment was given. To tell Graves' ophthalmopathy apart from Graves' hyperthyroidism, and to predict which patients would progress to ophthalmopathy, the study relied on TCR beta repertoire signatures. In total, around 130 blood samples were TCR-sequenced: approximately 42 ophthalmopathy, about 75 hyperthyroidism and some 17 hyperthyroidism-to-ophthalmopathy patients. To explore V-J signatures distinguishing ophthalmopathy from hyperthyroidism, a discovery set of 100 patients (more than 40 ophthalmopathy, 55 to 60 stable hyperthyroidism) was enrolled. For independent validation, a separate cohort was made up of 18 hyperthyroidism patients plus 17 patients who later progressed from hyperthyroidism to ophthalmopathy. T-cell repertoires of thyroid tissue and blood were compared in about six hyperthyroidism patients. Following sample collection, hyperthyroidism patients were given methimazole at a starting dose of 30 mg daily, and ophthalmopathy patients were given high-dose intravenous methylprednisolone. For training and testing, the roughly 100 patients in the discovery cohort were randomly divided in a 7:3 ratio. General findings and caveats noted by the study authors: Among expanded thyroid clonotypes with frequency above 0.001, most also showed up in blood, which suggests that blood repertoires may reflect the thyroid immune response. In validation, the model predicted ophthalmopathy progression with 55% to 71% sensitivity and about 77% specificity; some twelve predicted patients were CT-confirmed with GO in a median of approximately 6.5 months. In cross-validation, the 13-signature model distinguished ophthalmopathy from stable hyperthyroidism with 87.88% sensitivity and about 81% specificity, while in the test set the corresponding values were roughly 80% and 75%. No statistical method was used to predetermine the sample size, and group allocation was not hidden from the investigators.

The ophthalmopathy patients had moderately to severely active disease, with a Clinical Activity Score of 3 or higher, a NOSPECS grade of 4 or higher, and a disease duration of less than 3 months. Patients with other autoimmune diseases, uncontrolled infections, pregnancy or lactation were excluded from the study. Diagnosis was based on clinical symptoms, serum thyroxine, TRAb, thyroid ultrasound and orbital computed tomography. PBMCs were isolated from around 10 ml of fresh peripheral blood by Ficoll-Paque density gradient centrifugation. Trizol reagent was used to extract the total RNA, and its quality was then checked on an Agilent 2100 Bioanalyzer. In its sample, this clonotype was seen many times. The antigen this receptor binds is unknown. The input lacks base qualities; no much larger clone sits a single base away. TCR beta CDR3 regions were amplified from RNA transcripts for repertoire sequencing. The first round of RT-PCR was done with HTBI primers and the Qiagen OneStep RT-PCR kit, and was followed by a second round of multiplex PCR, then size selection and purification. The libraries underwent paired-end sequencing with 100 bp reads on an Illumina HiSeq2000. Regarding the original processing steps: Reads were processed with SOAPnuke, discarding reads with adapters, uncalled bases, mean Phred below 15, or no exact constant-primer or identifier match. COPE v1.2.5 was used to merge the high-quality paired reads. Each unique nucleotide sequence was treated as a clonotype, and MiTCR v1.1 was used to align the clonotypes to the IMGT TRB V, D and J references. The analysis was limited to V-J combinations with a frequency above 0.0001, which together covered 99.2% of the repertoires. For each V-J combination, a TCR clonal expansion and chaos score was defined as F50 clonal expansion divided by the chaos observed in the TCRdist matrix. Welch's t-statistics and random forest were used to narrow the features down to more than 10 V-J combinations, which were then fed into a naive Bayes classifier. The Morisita-Horn index was used to measure how similar the thyroid and blood repertoires were. TCRdb's own reprocessing of the public reads used fastp at Q25 and MiXCR and kept productive beta chains. Every entry covers one CDR3 protein and lists the most common genes and DNA from its rows. The authors' filters were not applied to this entry. This sample has about 480,000 distinct CDR3 sequences in its table, and about 15% of those were observed once. The ten largest clones capture roughly 9.8% of the sample.

Between the V and J ends, shortened by 6 bases and 0 bases respectively, the junction contains 12 bases. Including the terminal cysteine and phenylalanine, the CDR3 comprises 15 residues. The kept DNA is CDR3 alone, 45 bases in frame from the first base. CDR1 and CDR2 (MDHEN, SYDVKM) derive from the germline V gene. The receptor chain draws on TRBV28 and TRBJ1-3; TRBD1 is a possible D gene, resting on 6 matching bases. The source material was blood. The receptor's source is a woman aged 30 to 39 with Graves' ophthalmopathy. Donor details come from another sample of the same person, matched by shared clones. CDR3 region: CASREQGPSGNTIYF. DNA sequence: TGTGCCAGCAGAGAACAGGGCCCCTCTGGAAACACCATATATTTT.